The sequence of this T cell receptor beta chain was determined in a study of CD8 T cells in Susac syndrome. About the research overall: Patients with Susac syndrome were therapy-naive, treated with corticosteroids, or treated with intravenous immunoglobulin alone when blood was collected.

Germline-derived CDR1 and CDR2 are SGHVS and FQNEAQ. This CDR3 spans 18 amino acids. V gave up 8 bases and J gave up 0 bases; unmatched junction bases: 14. The authors carried out high-throughput sequencing of TCR beta. They applied it to CD8+ and CD4+ T cells obtained from blood. The authors negatively isolated CD8+ and CD4+ T cells and FACS-enriched TEMRA cells. RNA totalling roughly 0.5 to 1 ug underwent reverse transcription with random hexamers. Amplification of the TCR beta CDR3 was carried out by immunoSEQ multiplex PCR, which spanned a total of 54 Vbeta and 13 Jbeta segments. TCRdb reprocessed the immunoSEQ multiplex PCR reads via MiXCR and lists one record per CDR3 protein. Among about 180,000 distinct CDR3 sequences, roughly 94% were seen once, and the ten largest hold about 0.1%.

This clonotype was sampled from a human donor with Susac syndrome. Sequencing input: CD4+ T cells from PBMCs. This chain connects TRBV7-8 to TRBJ1-5; 9 bases are shared with TRBD1. CDR3 sequence (DNA): TGTGCCAGCCACCGGGACAGGGTCCCTTTTTATAGCAATCAGCCCCAGCATTTT. Its translation: CASHRDRVPFYSNQPQHF. Based on the CDR3 plus reference TRBV7-8 and TRBJ1-5, the full variable domain is GAGVSQSPRYKVAKRGQDVALRCDPISGHVSLFWYQQALGQGPEFLTYFQNEAQLDKSGLPSDRFFAERPEGSVSTLKIQRTQQEDSAVYLCASHRDRVPFYSNQPQHFGDGTRLSIL.